This TCR beta chain was recorded in a study of identical twins. Overall study results and limits: Insertion counts were lower in abundant cord blood beta clonotypes, a trend that memory repertoires did not show. Shared out-of-frame alpha sequences (those common to twins) showed excess low generation probability.

TCRdb re-called the 5' RACE reads with MiXCR, one entry per CDR3 protein. This sample has under 800,000 distinct CDR3 sequences; over 20% occur once, and the top ten carry approximately 4.5%. The germline CDR1 and CDR2 sequences are MNHEY and SVGEGT. V gave up 4 bases and J gave up 5 bases; unmatched junction bases: 14. The CDR3 spans 20 residues. This clonotype was detected only a few times. Its antigen is undetermined. Separately, the same data were catalogued under a study of T cells expressing NK-cell markers.

The receptor's source is a woman younger than 30 in good health. Sequenced: PBMCs. The V gene is TRBV6-2 or TRBV6-3, the J gene TRBJ2-1; 16 nucleotides line up with TRBD2. The CDR3, as DNA: TGTGCCAGCAGTTCCCCCGGGGGACTAGCGGGAGGGGGTAGGAACAATGAGCAGTTCTTC. Translation gives CASSSPGGLAGGGRNNEQFF.